These T cell receptor beta chains were read from a single sample in a study of post-analysis software for immune sequencing data. TCRdb ran MiXCR on the PCR reads and lists one entry per CDR3 protein. This sample has about 160,000 distinct CDR3 sequences; about 36% occur once, and the top ten carry 25% to 35%. The input for sequencing was blood, taken after autologous hematopoietic stem cell transplantation. The receptors come from a girl aged 5 to 17 with multiple sclerosis. The CDR3 runs from the conserved cysteine through the conserved F or W. D genes are given only for firm matches. Rows may omit the clone size; those that give it use once, few, many or a size class.

cdr3_nt cdr3_aa clone_size j_call v_call d_call
TGTGCCAGCAGCCCCGAGGGGGTGAGCACAGATACGCAGTATTTT CASSPEGVSTDTQYF NA TRBJ2-3 TRBV7-2 NA
TGCGCCAGCAGCCCCATTGGAAATACGCAGTATTTT CASSPIGNTQYF few TRBJ2-3 TRBV5-1 NA
TGTGCCAGTAGTATCTCCCGACTGTCTGAGCAGTTCTTC CASSISRLSEQFF few TRBJ2-1 TRBV19 NA
TGTGCCAGCAGCCCCCCTGGCGAAAGGGGGGGCGAGCAGTACTTC CASSPPGERGGEQYF NA TRBJ2-7 TRBV28 NA
TGTGCCAGCAGCCACGGATACAATGAGCAGTTCTTC CASSHGYNEQFF many TRBJ2-1 TRBV7-3 NA
TGTGCCAGCAGCTTAGTAGGGGGATTCGGTTCACCCCTCCACTTT CASSLVGGFGSPLHF few TRBJ1-6 TRBV7-6 NA
TGTGCCAGCAGTTTTGGGCAGAGGACTGAGCAGTTCTTC CASSFGQRTEQFF once TRBJ2-1 TRBV12-3/TRBV12-4 NA
TGTGCCAGCAGCGTAGAGGCAGGGAGGGTCCACGAGCAGTACTTC CASSVEAGRVHEQYF NA TRBJ2-7 TRBV9 TRBD2
TGTGCCAGCAGCAAAACCGGGACAGGGGGCCCCTACCACTACGAGCAGTACTTC CASSKTGTGGPYHYEQYF few TRBJ2-7 TRBV7-8 TRBD1
TGTGCCAGCAGCCGAAAACCACCTCCGGACGGGACTGAAGCTTTCTTT CASSRKPPPDGTEAFF NA TRBJ1-1 TRBV3-1 NA
TGTGCCAGCAGATCTCGGGACTTGTACGAGCAGTACTTC CASRSRDLYEQYF NA TRBJ2-7 TRBV6-2/TRBV6-3 NA
TGCGCCAGCAGCTTGGCCCCGGGACTAGCGGGCAATGAGCAGTTCTTC CASSLAPGLAGNEQFF NA TRBJ2-1 TRBV5-1 TRBD2
TGTGCCACCAGCAGAGTTAGCCTGGGGAGCACAGATACGCAGTATTTT CATSRVSLGSTDTQYF NA TRBJ2-3 TRBV15 NA
TGCAGCGTTCGGACTAGCGGGACCCACAATGAGCAGTTCTTC CSVRTSGTHNEQFF NA TRBJ2-1 TRBV29-1 TRBD2
TGTGCCAGCAGCGTAACAAATCAGCCCCAGCATTTT CASSVTNQPQHF few TRBJ1-5 TRBV9 NA
TGTGCCAGCAGCTTAAATCCCGGCGGAACGGGTGAGCAGTACTTC CASSLNPGGTGEQYF many TRBJ2-7 TRBV7-2 NA
TGTGCCAGCAGCTTAGATTTTGGCGGTAGCACAGATACGCAGTATTTT CASSLDFGGSTDTQYF few TRBJ2-3 TRBV11-2 NA
TGTGCCAGCAGCATGACTAGCGGAAGCACAGATACGCAGTATTTT CASSMTSGSTDTQYF few TRBJ2-3 TRBV7-3 TRBD2
TGTGCCAGCTCAAGAGACGGTAGCGGGAGGAGAGAGACCCAGTACTTC CASSRDGSGRRETQYF NA TRBJ2-5 TRBV7-3 TRBD2
TGTGCCAGCAGTTACCTCGACCCTAGCACAGATACGCAGTATTTT CASSYLDPSTDTQYF NA TRBJ2-3 TRBV6-6 NA
TGCAGTGCTAGAGATCGGCGATCCTACGAGCAGTACTTC CSARDRRSYEQYF NA TRBJ2-7 TRBV20-1 NA
TGCAGTGCAAGGAGTCACCTCTCCTACGAGCAGTACTTC CSARSHLSYEQYF few TRBJ2-7 TRBV20-1 NA
TGTGCCAGCAGTTTAAATAGAGTTGGCGGGGATGATGAGCAGTTCTTC CASSLNRVGGDDEQFF few TRBJ2-1 TRBV28 NA
TGTGCCAGCAGCTTAGAAGGCAGGGTTAATTCACCCCTCCACTTT CASSLEGRVNSPLHF NA TRBJ1-6 TRBV7-8 NA
TGTGCCTGGGGGACAGGGGGCAATCAGCCCCAGCATTTT CAWGTGGNQPQHF NA TRBJ1-5 TRBV30 TRBD1
TGTGCCAGCAGCGTAACCGAGGGGACAGGGCGCTACGAGCAGTACTTC CASSVTEGTGRYEQYF few TRBJ2-7 TRBV9 TRBD1
TGTGCCACCAGTGGCGCGCGGGGTGCGGGAGACAGAGATACGCAGTATTTT CATSGARGAGDRDTQYF NA TRBJ2-3 TRBV24-1 TRBD2
TGTGCCAGCAGCTCCTTCGGGGGGAATGCAGATACGCAGTATTTT CASSSFGGNADTQYF NA TRBJ2-3 TRBV7-2 TRBD2
TGTGCCAGCAGTTCGGGACAGTCCCAAGAGACCCAGTACTTC CASSSGQSQETQYF NA TRBJ2-5 TRBV6-6 TRBD1
TGTGCCAGCAGTTCGGGAGGGGCGTACACTGAAGCTTTCTTT CASSSGGAYTEAFF NA TRBJ1-1 TRBV12-3/TRBV12-4 NA
TGTGCCAGAAGCTTGGAGGTCCGGGGGGGTCAGCCCCAGCATTTT CARSLEVRGGQPQHF NA TRBJ1-5 TRBV5-3 NA
TGCGCCAGCAGCCCGGGACTAACACTAGCCAAAAACATTCAGTACTTC CASSPGLTLAKNIQYF NA TRBJ2-4 TRBV5-1 TRBD2
TGCAGCGTTGAAGGTGAGGCCTGGAACACTGAAGCTTTCTTT CSVEGEAWNTEAFF few TRBJ1-1 TRBV29-1 NA
TGTGCCGGGTCGACTAGCGGTACGGGAGAGACCCAGTACTTC CAGSTSGTGETQYF NA TRBJ2-5 TRBV2 TRBD2
TGTGCCAGCAGTTTAGAAGAGGCGGGAGTCTTGTCAGATACGCAGTATTTT CASSLEEAGVLSDTQYF large TRBJ2-3 TRBV28 TRBD2
TGCAGTGCTAGAGACCCGGACAGGAGCTCCTACGAGCAGTACTTC CSARDPDRSSYEQYF NA TRBJ2-7 TRBV20-1 TRBD1
TGTGCCAGCAGTGCCTTGGAGACCGCTTGGGATACGCAGTATTTT CASSALETAWDTQYF many TRBJ2-3 TRBV6-5 NA
TGTGCCAGCAGTCGAGCGGGCTACAATGAGCAGTTCTTC CASSRAGYNEQFF NA TRBJ2-1 TRBV27 NA
TGCGCCAGCAGCTCCGGTGGCAGACTAGCGGTTTACGAGCAGTACTTC CASSSGGRLAVYEQYF NA TRBJ2-7 TRBV5-1 TRBD2
TGCAGCGTTGAAGGGAGTAGCGGGGGAGCCTACAATGAGCAGTTCTTC CSVEGSSGGAYNEQFF many TRBJ2-1 TRBV29-1 TRBD2
TGTGCCAGCAGCCTTGGGAGGGATGGCGAGCAGTACTTC CASSLGRDGEQYF many TRBJ2-7 TRBV9 TRBD2
TGCAGTGCTAGGGGGGTCGAAGCTTTCTTT CSARGVEAFF NA TRBJ1-1 TRBV20-1 NA
TGTGCCAGCAGCTTTGAGCGGGAGGTTTTCAGGGACGAGCAGTACTTC CASSFEREVFRDEQYF few TRBJ2-7 TRBV7-8 TRBD2
TGCAGTGCTAGCGGGGACAGGGGTTACTACGAGCAGTACTTC CSASGDRGYYEQYF few TRBJ2-7 TRBV20-1 TRBD1
TGTGCCAGCCTCAGGGCTATTGGGAACAATGAGCAGTTCTTC CASLRAIGNNEQFF few TRBJ2-1 TRBV6-6 NA
TGTGCCAGCAGCCCGAATCCCCCCATGCGCCGAGTCAACAATGAGCAGTTCTTC CASSPNPPMRRVNNEQFF NA TRBJ2-1 TRBV7-3 NA
TGTGCCAGTACCCCGGGACTAAACCCGAACGAGCAGTACTTC CASTPGLNPNEQYF NA TRBJ2-7 TRBV27 TRBD2
TGCAGTGCTAGAGGTTGGGGTCAAGAGACCCAGTACTTC CSARGWGQETQYF many TRBJ2-5 TRBV20-1 NA
TGTGTCAGCAGCTTAGCGGGTTTGCGGTCGGCTAGCGGGAGTTACGAGCAGTACTTC CVSSLAGLRSASGSYEQYF NA TRBJ2-7 TRBV7-2 TRBD2
TGTGCCAGCAGTTACTCTACGGGAGGCAAACTGTTTTTT CASSYSTGGKLFF NA TRBJ1-4 TRBV6-5 NA
TGTGCCAGCAGTTGGACAACAGATAATTCACCCCTCCACTTT CASSWTTDNSPLHF NA TRBJ1-6 TRBV6-6 NA
TGTGCCAGCAGCTTAGAAAGGGTAGAGACCCAGTACTTC CASSLERVETQYF many TRBJ2-5 TRBV11-2 NA
TGTGCCAGCAGCTCATTGACTAGCGGGGGGGCCGGTGAGCAGTTCTTC CASSSLTSGGAGEQFF NA TRBJ2-1 TRBV11-2 TRBD2
TGTGCCAGCAGCCCCTGGGGCGGCAAACAAGAGACCCAGTACTTC CASSPWGGKQETQYF few TRBJ2-5 TRBV5-4 NA